This entry features one T cell receptor (beta chain) sequence. No antigen is known for it. This specimen comes from a study of T cell responses to AZD1222 COVID-19 vaccine. Background on the study: Some second doses came at about 4 weeks and others at about 12 weeks; these were pooled. General observations from the study: At baseline, just 5 or 6 AZD1222 recipients tested seropositive. Regions 160-218 and 743-854 held dominance among vaccine-associated CD4 TCRs, which spanned spike.

This CDR3 contains 16 residues. Deletions cut 2 bases from V and 0 bases from J, with 11 bases between. The V gene's germline CDR1 is SGHVS and CDR2 FQNEAQ. Repertoires were generated with immunoSEQ multiplex PCR, while TCRdb's copy carries only in-frame clones and drops some. The sample contains about 68,000 clones, almost 90% of which appear only once. The sample here was peripheral blood, taken on day 0 of AZD1222 vaccination. This receptor was taken from an adult in good health. The chain links TRBV7-8 to TRBJ2-1; possible D gene TRBD1, 7 bases. CDR3 in amino acids: CASSLPGGLSYNEQFF. CDR3 in DNA: TGTGCCAGCAGCTTACCAGGGGGGCTCTCCTACAATGAGCAGTTCTTC.